This TCR beta chain appears in the sequencing data of a study of cytomegalovirus exposure and HLA in healthy donors. Study-level results: Associated with cytomegalovirus, according to the listing, were some 150 TCR beta chains.

From germline, CDR1 is GTSNPN and CDR2 SVGIG (reference sequence). The CDR3 is made up of 14 amino acids. Trimming stripped 2 bases from V and 4 bases from J, with 12 bases between. Regarding this clone: Its antigen is unidentified.

Here immunoSEQ multiplex PCR was the method, and the copy in TCRdb shows in-frame clones only, minus some. Of roughly 140,000 clones in the sample, around nine tenths were seen once. The receptor was isolated from a man between 18 and 29 years old in good health and CMV-seropositive. Sample: PBMCs. V is TRBV30 and J is TRBJ1-5, with D possibly TRBD1 on 6 matching bases. The CDR3 protein is CAWSRGTANQPQHF. The CDR3 DNA reads as TGTGCCTGGAGTAGGGGGACGGCGAATCAGCCCCAGCATTTT.